The sample holds many counts of the clone carrying this T cell receptor beta chain. Its target is unknown. The junction does not match germline at one end; this may be a read error. The data were obtained in a study of T cells in Graves' hyperthyroidism and ophthalmopathy. Study summary: The blood sample was taken at first diagnosis, before treatment began.

General study results and limits: Most expanded thyroid clonotypes above 0.001 also appeared in blood. Before onset, by a median of approximately 5.9 months, the model predicted ophthalmopathy.

Amplification yielded TCR beta CDR3 regions, with RNA transcripts as the source. First-round RT-PCR of the TCR CDR3 relied on the HTBI primer set. TCRdb reanalysed the multiplex PCR reads using MiXCR and keeps one entry per CDR3 protein. Of fewer than 450,000 distinct CDR3 sequences in the sample, around an eighth were seen once. The CDR3 has 15 residues. This receptor was identified in a man aged 50 or older with Graves' ophthalmopathy. The genes are TRBV12-3 or TRBV12-4 and TRBJ2-7; 7 bases align to TRBD1. Source material: blood. The CDR3 is CASSARQGPPYEQYF. As DNA, the CDR3 is TGTGCCAGCAGTGCCAGACAGGGACCACCCTACGAGCAATACTTC.